This entry lists 29 T cell receptor beta chains sequenced from one sample in a study of cytotoxic CD8 clonotypes in ibrutinib-treated CLL. Some clones are missing from TCRdb's copy, which holds only in-frame ones; the method was immunoSEQ multiplex PCR. This table holds some 58,000 clones, 71% found once. The starting material was PBMCs, obtained after 12 months of ibrutinib treatment. The receptors derive from a human donor with chronic lymphocytic leukemia.

V gene TRBV30 combines with J gene TRBJ1-5, with 9 bases matching TRBD1. The CDR3 runs to 15 residues. CDR1 GTSNPN and CDR2 SVGIG come from the germline V gene (reference sequence). V lost 2 bases and J lost 3; bases outside the gene matches: 5. The DNA for the CDR3 is TGTGCCTGGAGTCCAAGGGACAGGGTCAATCAGCCCCAGCATTTT. Its translation is CAWSPRDRVNQPQHF.

The chain employs TRBV5-1 and TRBJ2-3; 7 positions agree with TRBD1. Unmatched junction bases numbered 12, after V lost 5 bases and J lost 0 bases. CDR1 is SGHRS and CDR2 is YFSETQ in the germline V gene. This CDR3 spans 17 amino acids. The DNA of the CDR3 is TGCGCCAGCAGACGCAGGGGGACGGGATCTAGCACAGATACGCAGTATTTT. Amino acid sequence: CASRRRGTGSSTDTQYF.

The chain carries TRBV19 and TRBJ2-1; a possible D gene is TRBD1 (5 bases). The CDR3 is 12 residues long. V gave up 6 bases and J gave up 6 bases, with 9 bases separating them. Germline V CDR1 and CDR2: LNHDA, SQIVND (reference sequence). In nucleotides, the CDR3 is TGTGCCAGTAGCAGGGTCCCCAATGAGCAGTTCTTC. This codes for CASSRVPNEQFF.

The V and J genes are TRBV5-5 and TRBJ2-7; 9 bases map to TRBD1. CDR1 is SGHKS and CDR2 is YYEKEE in the germline V gene (reference sequence). After removal of 4 bases from V and 2 bases from J, the junction contained 4 bases not matched to a gene. The CDR3 spans 14 residues. CDR3 bases: TGTGCCAGCAGCGGGGGGACAGGGCCCTACGAGCAGTACTTC. Encoded protein: CASSGGTGPYEQYF.

This clone was seen a handful of times. J is TRBJ2-2 and V is TRBV7-3, with TRBD1 identical over 9 bases. Germline CDR1 and CDR2: SGHTA and FQGTGA. CDR3 size: 16 residues. V lost 5 bases to trimming and J lost 3 bases; unmatched junction nucleotides: 7. CDR3 coding DNA: TGTGCCAGCAGCCCTCTAAGGACAGGGGACACCGGGGAGCTGTTTTTT. Translated, it gives CASSPLRTGDTGELFF.

The chain recombines TRBV7-9 with TRBJ1-4; D is ambiguous. The germline V gene encodes CDR1 SEHNR and CDR2 FQNEAQ (reference sequence). The CDR3 has 14 amino acids. Deletions cut 4 bases from V and 7 bases from J, with 13 bases between. CDR3 loop: CASSSPGYIEKLFF. CDR3 DNA sequence: TGTGCCAGCAGCTCCCCGGGGTATATTGAAAAACTGTTTTTT.

The V call is TRBV4-1, the J call TRBJ1-4; no definite D call. Germline V gives CDR1 MGHRA, CDR2 YSYEKL. The CDR3 runs to 15 residues. V was clipped by 0 bases and J by 10 bases, with 15 bases between them. For the CDR3, the DNA is TGCGCCAGCAGCCAAGATCACGTCGATCTTGGAAAACTGTTTTTT. This encodes CASSQDHVDLGKLFF.

The J gene is TRBJ2-1, the V gene TRBV2; the D gene is possibly TRBD2 (6 bases). Between the trimmed V and J ends, which lost 6 bases and 4 bases, there was a span of 16 bases. Germline V gene lookup returns CDR1 SNHLY and CDR2 FYNNEI. CDR3 length: 15 amino acids. The CDR3 DNA reads TGTGCCAGCAGCAATCCCGGGACTGGATACAATGAGCAGTTCTTC. Its protein product is CASSNPGTGYNEQFF.

The chain couples TRBV6-5 to TRBJ1-1, with 11 nucleotides matching TRBD1. Per the germline V gene, CDR1 is MNHEY and CDR2 is SVGAGI. J was trimmed by 7 bases and V by 2 bases; bases with no gene match: 3. This CDR3 has 14 residues. CDR3 nucleotides: TGTGCCAGCAGTTACGGGACAGGGGGTAATGAAGCTTTCTTT. Its protein is CASSYGTGGNEAFF.

This clone has a handful of counts. The J gene is TRBJ2-2, the V gene TRBV7-3; D could derive from TRBD1 or TRBD2 (5 bases each). Looked up from germline, CDR1 is SGHTA and CDR2 is FQGTGA. This CDR3 comprises 14 residues. Between the trimmed V and J ends, which lost 7 bases and 2 bases, there was a span of 11 bases. CDR3 nucleotide sequence: TGTGCCAGCACCAGGGACGTAAACACCGGGGAGCTGTTTTTT. Translation gives CASTRDVNTGELFF.

The J gene is TRBJ1-2, the V gene TRBV4-3; 7 bases are a match to TRBD1. This CDR3 is 12 amino acids long. Trimming removed 1 base from V and 7 bases from J; junction bases left unmatched: 0. Germline V CDR1 and CDR2: LGHNA, YSLEER. CDR3 bases: TGCGCCAGCAGCCAAGCAGGGGGTGGCTACACCTTC. Translation gives CASSQAGGGYTF.

The chain employs TRBV28 and TRBJ1-5; D not resolved. Germline V gene lookup returns CDR1 MDHEN and CDR2 SYDVKM. CDR3 length equals 14 residues. Trimming left V 2 bases short and J 5 bases short, with 10 bases between. CDR3 region: CASSLVEADQPQHF. CDR3 DNA: TGTGCCAGCAGTTTAGTGGAGGCGGATCAGCCCCAGCATTTT.

The rearrangement joins TRBV5-1 to TRBJ2-3, with a possible D match to TRBD1 (5 bases). This CDR3 comprises 16 residues. CDR1 is SGHRS, CDR2 YFSETQ, per germline. Trimming took off 0 bases at V and 11 bases at J, with 22 bases between the two ends. CDR3 sequence (DNA): TGCGCCAGCAGCTTGGGCAATCGGCTTGTACTTCAGGGGCAGTATTTT. It yields the protein CASSLGNRLVLQGQYF.

The chain employs TRBV11-2 and TRBJ2-6; D unclear. This CDR3 is 17 amino acids long. Germline assignment: CDR1 SGHAT and CDR2 FQNNGV. The germline V and J ends were trimmed by 3 bases and 0 bases, with 12 bases remaining between them. Here the CDR3 reads CASSFRPKVSGANVLTF. DNA for the CDR3: TGTGCCAGCAGCTTTCGACCCAAAGTCTCTGGGGCCAACGTCCTGACTTTC. Variable domain in full (rest from reference TRBV11-2 and TRBJ2-6): EAGVAQSPRYKIIEKRQSVAFWCNPISGHATLYWYQQILGQGPKLLIQFQNNGVVDDSQLPKDRFSAERLKGVDSTLKIQPAKLEDSAVYLCASSFRPKVSGANVLTFGAGSRLTVL.

The chain links TRBV6-6 to TRBJ2-3, with 9 bases lining up with TRBD1. V shed 5 bases and J 1 base; nucleotides not matched to a gene: 1. Germline V lookup: CDR1 MNHNY, CDR2 SVGAGI (reference sequence). The CDR3 runs to 14 residues. CDR3 DNA sequence: TGTGCCAGCAGTCGGGACAGGGGCACAGATACGCAGTATTTT. Amino acid sequence: CASSRDRGTDTQYF.

The chain links TRBV19 to TRBJ1-1, with D unresolved. Trimming left V 7 bases short and J 5 bases short, with 11 bases between. The CDR3 runs 12 residues. Germline-derived CDR1 and CDR2 are LNHDA and SQIVND (reference sequence). CDR3 protein: CASTLGPTEAFF. The CDR3 DNA sequence: TGTGCCAGTACCCTCGGGCCGACTGAAGCTTTCTTT. The full variable domain, its missing parts supplied by reference TRBV19 and TRBJ1-1, is DGGITQSPKYLFRKEGQNVTLSCEQNLNHDAMYWYRQDPGQGLRLIYYSQIVNDFQKGDIAEGYSVSREKKESFPLTVTSAQKNPTAFYLCASTLGPTEAFFGQGTRLTVV.

This rearrangement joins TRBV13 to TRBJ2-7, with 9 bases fitting TRBD2. Per germline, CDR1 PRHDT and CDR2 FYEKMQ (reference sequence). With 8 bases clipped from V and 3 bases from J, the junction kept 5 bases outside the gene matches. The CDR3 is made up of 13 amino acids. CDR3 region: CASAGGRDYEQYF. In DNA, the CDR3 is TGTGCCAGCGCGGGAGGGCGGGACTACGAGCAGTACTTC.

CDR3 sequence: CASSMGSSGNEQFF. Written as DNA, the CDR3 is TGTGCCAGTAGTATGGGATCCAGCGGGAATGAGCAGTTCTTC. V usage is TRBV19 and J usage is TRBJ2-1, with TRBD2 as a possible D gene (6 bases). Germline CDR1 is LNHDA and CDR2 is SQIVND (reference sequence). The CDR3 has 14 amino acids. The V end lost 3 bases, the J end lost 7 bases, and 13 bases lay between the germline ends.

The chain has TRBV11-2 and TRBJ2-3; 12 bases map to TRBD2. This CDR3 spans 15 amino acids. Germline V gene sequence: CDR1 SGHAT, CDR2 FQNNGV. V lost 6 bases to trimming and J lost 6 bases; unmatched junction nucleotides: 7. The CDR3 reads CASSFLAGGPDTQYF. Written as DNA, the CDR3 is TGTGCCAGCAGTTTTCTAGCGGGAGGGCCCGATACGCAGTATTTT.

The gene calls are TRBV4-2 and TRBJ1-4; D is uncertain. Germline V gives CDR1 LGHNA, CDR2 YNFKEQ. V lost 0 bases, J lost 6 bases, and 14 bases lay in between. The CDR3 covers 16 residues. In DNA form, the CDR3 reads TGTGCCAGCAGCCAAGAAAGTCGATCCGGGGATGAAAAACTGTTTTTT. Translation: CASSQESRSGDEKLFF.

This clone was detected only once. The J gene is TRBJ2-2, the V gene TRBV5-1, with 9 bases matching TRBD1. V trimming: 4 bases; J trimming: 7 bases; junction bases outside the gene matches: 8. Per the germline V gene, CDR1 is SGHRS and CDR2 is YFSETQ. The CDR3 extends over 15 amino acids. DNA of the CDR3: TGCGCCAGCAGCCTGGGACAGGGAGAAGTCGGGGAGCTGTTTTTT. Its protein is CASSLGQGEVGELFF.

This clone was counted only a few times. V is TRBV6-6 and J is TRBJ2-7; D ambiguous. V was trimmed by 6 bases and J by 6 bases, leaving 9 bases between them. Germline V gene sequence: CDR1 MNHNY, CDR2 SVGAGI (reference sequence). The CDR3 covers 11 residues. The CDR3 nucleotides read TGTGCCAGCAGCCACGGCGGCGAGCAGTACTTC. This gives the protein CASSHGGEQYF.

V and J are TRBV6-5 and TRBJ1-1; possibly TRBD1 for D (5 bases). The length of the CDR3 is 13 residues. Germline V gene lookup returns CDR1 MNHEY and CDR2 SVGAGI. Trimming stripped 5 bases from V and 1 base from J, with 8 bases between. CDR3 sequence reads: CASSDGQNTEAFF. The CDR3, as DNA: TGTGCCAGCAGTGATGGACAGAACACTGAAGCTTTCTTT.

The rearrangement uses TRBV28 and TRBJ1-4; TRBD1 matches 7 bases. The CDR3 totals 12 residues. Germline V gene data show CDR1 as MDHEN and CDR2 as SYDVKM. J gave up 4 bases and V 11 bases, and 4 bases lay outside the gene matches. This chain's CDR3 is CACTGVNEKLFF. CDR3 sequence (DNA): TGTGCCTGCACAGGGGTTAATGAAAAACTGTTTTTT. The variable domain in full, with the rest retrieved from reference TRBV28 and TRBJ1-4, is DVKVTQSSRYLVKRTGEKVFLECVQDMDHENMFWYRQDPGLGLRLIYFSYDVKMKEKGDIPEGYSVSREKKERFSLILESASTNQTSMYLCACTGVNEKLFFGSGTQLSVL.

The rearrangement joins TRBV7-2 to TRBJ2-7; 7 nucleotides align to TRBD2. With 3 bases clipped from V and 2 bases from J, the junction kept 1 base outside the gene matches. Per the germline V gene, CDR1 is SGHTA and CDR2 is FQGNSA. The CDR3 length is 13 residues. The CDR3 sequence is CASSLAGAYEQYF. In nucleotides, the CDR3 is TGTGCCAGCAGCTTGGCGGGAGCCTACGAGCAGTACTTC.

This clone was observed a handful of times. The CDR3: CASSANRGWQPQHF. CDR3 bases: TGTGCCAGCAGTGCAAACAGGGGGTGGCAGCCCCAGCATTTT. The rearrangement joins TRBV27 to TRBJ1-5; 8 nucleotides line up with TRBD1. CDR1 is MNHEY, CDR2 SMNVEV, per germline (reference sequence). J was trimmed by 7 bases and V by 5 bases; bases with no gene match: 7. CDR3 size: 14 residues.

The chain is built from TRBV9 and TRBJ2-1; 8 nucleotides align to TRBD1. This CDR3 comprises 15 residues. CDR1 SGDLS and CDR2 YYNGEE come from the germline V gene. V dropped 6 bases and J dropped 9; count of bases not matched to a gene: 14. The CDR3 DNA reads TGTGCCAGCACCGATGGACAGGGTCTGCTGGGTGAGCAGTTCTTC. The encoded protein is CASTDGQGLLGEQFF. Looking up the rest from reference TRBV9 and TRBJ2-1 gives the full variable domain: DSGVTQTPKHLITATGQRVTLRCSPRSGDLSVYWYQQSLDQGLQFLIQYYNGEERAKGNILERFSAQQFPDLHSELNLSSLELGDSALYFCASTDGQGLLGEQFFGPGTRLTVL.

In this sample, this clone turned up once. V is TRBV6-6 and J is TRBJ1-5, with unresolved D. Looked up from germline, CDR1 is MNHNY and CDR2 is SVGAGI (reference sequence). CDR3 length: 15 residues. V shed 7 bases and J shed 0 bases, with 13 bases lying between them. DNA of the CDR3: TGTGCCAGCAAACGAACACCTGATAGCAATCAGCCCCAGCATTTT. It translates to CASKRTPDSNQPQHF.

The gene calls are TRBV6-1 and TRBJ1-1; D uncertain. The V end lost 2 bases, the J end lost 1 base, and 11 bases lay between the germline ends. The germline CDR1 and CDR2 sequences are MNHNS and SASEGT. This CDR3 has 15 residues. The CDR3 DNA reads TGTGCCAGCAGTGAAAATCTGTTTGGGAACACTGAAGCTTTCTTT. Its translation: CASSENLFGNTEAFF.